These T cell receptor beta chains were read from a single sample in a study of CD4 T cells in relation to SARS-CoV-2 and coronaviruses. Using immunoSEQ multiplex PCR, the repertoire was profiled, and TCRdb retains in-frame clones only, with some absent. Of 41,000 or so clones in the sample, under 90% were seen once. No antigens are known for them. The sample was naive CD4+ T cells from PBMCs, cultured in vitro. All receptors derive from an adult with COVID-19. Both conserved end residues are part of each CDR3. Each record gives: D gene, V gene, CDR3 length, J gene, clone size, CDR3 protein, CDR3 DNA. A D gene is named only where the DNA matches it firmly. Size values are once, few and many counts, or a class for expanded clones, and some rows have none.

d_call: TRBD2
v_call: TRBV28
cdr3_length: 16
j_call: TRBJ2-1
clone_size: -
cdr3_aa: CASSPSGTSSYNEQFF
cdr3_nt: TGTGCCAGCAGTCCGAGCGGGACCAGCTCCTACAATGAGCAGTTCTTC

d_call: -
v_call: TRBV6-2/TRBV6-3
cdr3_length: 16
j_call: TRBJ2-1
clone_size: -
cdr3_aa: CASSPNYQSSYNEQFF
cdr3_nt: TGTGCCAGCAGCCCTAATTACCAGAGCTCCTACAATGAGCAGTTCTTC

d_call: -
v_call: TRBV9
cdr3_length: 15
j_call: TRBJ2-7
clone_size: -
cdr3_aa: CASSVGGDSPYEQYF
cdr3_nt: TGTGCCAGCAGCGTAGGCGGGGACTCGCCCTACGAGCAGTACTTC

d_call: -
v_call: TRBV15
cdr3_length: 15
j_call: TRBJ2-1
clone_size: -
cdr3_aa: CATSRGRASYNEQFF
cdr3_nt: TGTGCCACCAGCAGAGGCCGGGCGTCCTACAATGAGCAGTTCTTC

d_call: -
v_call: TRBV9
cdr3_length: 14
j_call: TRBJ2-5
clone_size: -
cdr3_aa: CASSVGRGQETQYF
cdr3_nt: TGTGCCAGCAGCGTAGGGAGGGGCCAAGAGACCCAGTACTTC

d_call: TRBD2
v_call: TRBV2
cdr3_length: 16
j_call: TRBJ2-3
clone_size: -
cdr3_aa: CASGSGTSGRTDTQYF
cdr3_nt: TGTGCCAGCGGGTCCGGGACTAGCGGGAGAACAGATACGCAGTATTTT

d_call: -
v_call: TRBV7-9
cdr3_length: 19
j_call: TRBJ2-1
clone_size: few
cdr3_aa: CASSSSPGRRPITYNEQFF
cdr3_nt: TGTGCCAGCAGCTCATCGCCGGGTAGGCGGCCTATTACCTACAATGAGCAGTTCTTC

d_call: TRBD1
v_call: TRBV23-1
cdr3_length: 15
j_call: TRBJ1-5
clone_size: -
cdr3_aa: CASSQSDRGHQPQHF
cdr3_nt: TGCGCCAGCAGTCAATCGGACAGGGGGCATCAGCCCCAGCATTTT

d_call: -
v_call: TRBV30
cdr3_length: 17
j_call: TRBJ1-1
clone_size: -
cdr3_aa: CAWSVLSRPGRKTEAFF
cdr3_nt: TGTGCCTGGAGTGTACTAAGTCGGCCAGGGAGGAAAACTGAAGCTTTCTTT

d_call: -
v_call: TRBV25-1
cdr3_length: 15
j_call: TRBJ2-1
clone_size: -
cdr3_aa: CASGAGGQGYNEQFF
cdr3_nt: TGTGCCAGCGGGGCGGGGGGACAGGGATACAATGAGCAGTTCTTC

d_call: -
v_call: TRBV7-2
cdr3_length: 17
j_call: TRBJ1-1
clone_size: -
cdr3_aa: CASSLGGGLTVNTEAFF
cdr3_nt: TGTGCCAGCAGCTTGGGGGGGGGCTTGACAGTAAACACTGAAGCTTTCTTT

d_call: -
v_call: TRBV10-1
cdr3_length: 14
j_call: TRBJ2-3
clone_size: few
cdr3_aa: CASSESGGADTQYF
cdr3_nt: TGCGCCAGCAGTGAGTCTGGGGGCGCAGATACGCAGTATTTT

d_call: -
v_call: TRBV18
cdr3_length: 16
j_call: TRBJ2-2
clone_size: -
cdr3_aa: CASSPPTRALGGELFF
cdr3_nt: TGTGCCAGCTCACCACCGACGCGGGCCCTCGGCGGGGAGCTGTTTTTT

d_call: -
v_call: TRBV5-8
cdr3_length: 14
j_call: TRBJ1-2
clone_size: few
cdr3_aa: CASSQHRPNYGYTF
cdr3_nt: TGTGCCAGCAGCCAACATAGACCTAACTATGGCTACACCTTC

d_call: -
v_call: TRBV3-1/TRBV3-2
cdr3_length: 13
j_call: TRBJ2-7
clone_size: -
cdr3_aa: CASSQDGSSEQYF
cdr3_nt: TGTGCCAGCAGCCAAGATGGTTCGAGCGAGCAGTACTTC

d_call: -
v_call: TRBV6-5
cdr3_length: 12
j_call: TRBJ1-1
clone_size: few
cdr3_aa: CASSRGRGAAFF
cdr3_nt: TGTGCCAGCAGTAGGGGACGTGGGGCGGCTTTCTTT

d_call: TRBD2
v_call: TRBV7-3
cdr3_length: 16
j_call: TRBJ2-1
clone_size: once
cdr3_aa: CASSSALLAGNNEQFF
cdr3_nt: TGTGCCAGCAGCTCTGCCCTTCTAGCGGGAAACAATGAGCAGTTCTTC

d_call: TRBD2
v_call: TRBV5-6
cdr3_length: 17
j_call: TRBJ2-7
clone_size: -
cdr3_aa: CASSLRTSGKGLGEQYF
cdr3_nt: TGTGCCAGCAGCTTAAGGACTAGCGGGAAAGGTCTGGGTGAGCAGTACTTC

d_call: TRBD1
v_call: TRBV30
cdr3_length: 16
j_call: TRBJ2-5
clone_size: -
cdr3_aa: CAWSGGQGSPQETQYF
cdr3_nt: TGTGCCTGGAGCGGGGGACAGGGATCGCCTCAAGAGACCCAGTACTTC

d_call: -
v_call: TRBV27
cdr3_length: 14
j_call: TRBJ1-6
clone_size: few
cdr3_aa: CASSFRQANSPLHF
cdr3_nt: TGTGCCAGCAGTTTCAGACAGGCTAATTCACCCCTCCACTTT

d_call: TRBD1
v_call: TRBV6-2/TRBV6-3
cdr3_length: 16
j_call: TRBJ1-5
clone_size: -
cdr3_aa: CASSDPGGRNNQPQHF
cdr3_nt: TGTGCCAGCAGTGACCCAGGGGGGCGTAACAATCAGCCCCAGCATTTT

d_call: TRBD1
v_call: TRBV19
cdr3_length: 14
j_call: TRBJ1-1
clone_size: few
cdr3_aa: CASSWDRWNTEAFF
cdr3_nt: TGTGCCAGTAGTTGGGACAGGTGGAACACTGAAGCTTTCTTT